This T cell receptor beta chain was identified during a study of blood T cells in healthy people across ages. A word on this clonotype: Its antigen is unidentified.

PCR was performed a second time for roughly 7 to 12 cycles using a sample-barcoded 5' primer and a J-beta primer mix. Unique molecular identifiers of 12 random nucleotides labeled each cDNA. TCRdb processed the 5' RACE reads anew with MiXCR; each CDR3 protein has one entry. The table records 760,000 or so distinct CDR3 sequences, around 25% of them present only once. Germline trimming cut 6 bases from V and 4 bases from J; bases unmatched to any gene: 8. Germline V gene lookup returns CDR1 MDHEN and CDR2 SYDVKM. CDR3 size: 16 residues. Study-level results: Older age went with lower TCR beta diversity per million T cells, in a roughly linear way.

These data also formed part of another study, on T cells of mothers and their children. That source reports: Amplification in the second PCR used the M1S primer, which added sample barcodes and 2-4 random nucleotides. Every mother produced more than 9 million TCR beta CDR3 reads, whereas every child provided roughly 3 million.

Sequenced input: blood. The chain uses TRBV28 and TRBJ2-5, with 13 positions matching TRBD2. The sequence was obtained from a boy between 10 and 17 years old in good health. CDR3 DNA sequence: TGTGCCAGCAGCCCAAGACTAGCGGGAGGTTCAGAGACCCAGTACTTC. Translated: CASSPRLAGGSETQYF.